A single sample gave rise to the 16 T cell receptor beta chains below, sequenced in a study of molecular identifiers for immune sequencing clone quantification. Via MiXCR, TCRdb re-called the PCR reads, giving one row per CDR3 protein. The table includes about 100,000 distinct CDR3 sequences, over 30% detected once. Specimen: naive CD8+ T cells from blood, with Jurkat cell RNA spiked in. Subset meaning: FACS-sorted CD8+CD4-CCR7+CD45RA+ naive T cells. These TCRs come from a human donor in good health. Some libraries in this study had Jurkat cell RNA spiked in.

Worth noting for this clonotype: A read error may produce the germline difference seen at one junction end. V gene TRBV20-1 combines with J gene TRBJ2-3; no firm D call. This CDR3 contains 13 residues. The germline V gene has CDR1 DFQATT and CDR2 SNEGSKA (reference sequence). This chain's CDR3 is CCARDLWSDTQYF. Written as DNA, the CDR3 is TGCTGTGCTAGAGATTTATGGTCAGATACGCAGTATTTT.

This clonotype has only a few counts. This chain joins TRBV27 and TRBJ2-1; 9 nucleotides agree with TRBD2. The length of the CDR3 is 15 residues. V lost 6 bases, J lost 8 bases, and 11 bases stayed unmatched. CDR1 MNHEY and CDR2 SMNVEV come from the germline V gene (reference sequence). The CDR3 coding sequence is TGTGCCAGCAGCCCAGCGGGGGGTAGCATTTATGAGCAGTTCTTC. It specifies CASSPAGGSIYEQFF.

Worth noting for this clonotype: One end of the junction is discordant with germline, which a read error may explain. The chain recombines TRBV13 with TRBJ1-4, with D possibly matching TRBD1 (6 bases). The germline V gene encodes CDR1 PRHDT and CDR2 FYEKMQ (reference sequence). The CDR3 consists of 14 residues. The CDR3 protein is CASSDGQNNEKLIF. The DNA for the CDR3 is TGTGCCAGCAGCGACGGACAGAATAATGAAAAACTGATTTTT.

Concerning this clonotype: One junction end disagrees with the germline gene, perhaps due to a read error. This chain joins TRBV9 and TRBJ2-7; possibly TRBD2 for D (6 bases). The germline CDR1 and CDR2 sequences are SGDLS and YYNGEE. The CDR3 runs 13 residues. CDR3 coding DNA: TGTGCCAGCAGCGCGAACGGAGGGTACGGGCAGTACTTC. Residues: CASSANGGYGQYF.

The J gene is TRBJ1-2, the V gene TRBV7-9, with 7 bases that match TRBD1. V lost 6 bases, J lost 6 bases, and 4 bases stayed unmatched. The CDR3 is 12 amino acids. CDR1 is SEHNR and CDR2 is FQNEAQ in the germline V gene (reference sequence). CDR3 residues: CASRWDRNGYTF. For the CDR3, the DNA is TGTGCCAGCAGGTGGGACAGAAATGGCTACACCTTC. The full variable domain, its missing parts supplied by reference TRBV7-9 and TRBJ1-2, is DTGVSQNPRHKITKRGQNVTFRCDPISEHNRLYWYRQTLGQGPEFLTYFQNEAQLEKSRLLSDRFSAERPKGSFSTLEIQRTEQGDSAMYLCASRWDRNGYTFGSGTRLTVV.

The chain combines TRBV29-1 with TRBJ2-7, with 8 positions matching TRBD2. J was trimmed by 6 bases and V by 7 bases; bases with no gene match: 11. This CDR3 is built from 13 residues. Germline CDR1 and CDR2: SQVTM and ANQGSEA. Here the CDR3 reads CSAIEELAAEQYF. The CDR3 DNA reads TGCAGCGCGATAGAAGAACTAGCGGCCGAGCAGTACTTC.

This clonotype was detected a few times. The V call is TRBV6-5, the J call TRBJ2-7, with no clear D. In germline, CDR1 is MNHEY, CDR2 SVGAGI. Between the trimmed V and J ends, which lost 6 bases and 5 bases, there was a span of 8 bases. This CDR3 region has 11 residues. In nucleotides, the CDR3 is TGTGCCAGCAGCGACATTAACGAGCAGTACTTC. Translating it yields CASSDINEQYF.

There are a few counts of this clonotype. This chain uses TRBV4-2 with TRBJ1-5, with a possible D match to TRBD1 (6 bases). Germline CDR1 LGHNA, CDR2 YNFKEQ. The CDR3 runs 16 residues. The V end lost 3 bases, the J end lost 0 bases, and 12 bases lay between the germline ends. The CDR3 sequence is CASSQAQGGSNQPQHF. CDR3 DNA sequence: TGTGCCAGCAGCCAGGCACAGGGAGGTAGCAATCAGCCCCAGCATTTT.

This clonotype was observed a few times. The rearrangement links TRBV10-3 to TRBJ1-5, with D possibly matching TRBD1 (6 bases). CDR3 length: 13 residues. The V end lost 8 bases, the J end lost 2 bases, and 10 bases lay between the germline ends. The V gene's germline CDR1 is ENHRY and CDR2 SYGVKD. This CDR3 is CAIWAGGNQPQHF. CDR3 in DNA: TGTGCCATCTGGGCAGGGGGCAATCAGCCCCAGCATTTT.

The rearrangement joins TRBV18 to TRBJ1-1; D unresolved. Germline assignment: CDR1 KGHSH and CDR2 LQKENI. The CDR3 length is 12 residues. Trimming took off 3 bases at V and 11 bases at J, with 13 bases between the two ends. This CDR3 reads CASSPGRSGAFF. In nucleotides, the CDR3 is TGTGCCAGCTCACCGGGGAGGTCGGGGGCTTTCTTT.

This clonotype has a single count. Being one base from a much bigger clone, this may be a read error. DNA of the CDR3: TGTGCCAGCAGACTCCCCCGGGTTGGTTACGAGCAGTACTTC. Its protein is CASRLPRVGYEQYF. The rearrangement joins TRBV7-8 to TRBJ2-7; D not resolved. The CDR3 totals 14 residues. Germline lookup yields CDR1 SGHVS and CDR2 FQNEAQ. V was pared by 6 bases and J by 4 bases, with 16 bases between.

The chain has TRBV4-3 and TRBJ2-3, with D possibly called TRBD1 or TRBD2 (5 bases each). Germline V gene sequence: CDR1 LGHNA, CDR2 YSLEER. Trimming took off 0 bases at V and 2 bases at J, with 9 bases between the two ends. This CDR3 has 15 amino acids. The CDR3 sequence: CASSQEPGATDTQYF. CDR3 DNA sequence: TGCGCCAGCAGCCAAGAACCCGGGGCCACAGATACGCAGTATTTT.

V usage is TRBV4-3 and J usage is TRBJ2-1; a possible D gene is TRBD2 (5 bases). Germline V gives CDR1 LGHNA, CDR2 YSLEER. The CDR3 has 15 residues. Trimming left V 1 base short and J 0 bases short, with 7 bases between. CDR3 sequence reads: CASSQATSSYNEQFF. The CDR3 coding sequence is TGCGCCAGCAGCCAAGCCACTAGCTCCTACAATGAGCAGTTCTTC.

V and J are TRBV20-1 and TRBJ2-7; D is undetermined. CDR3 length equals 12 residues. CDR1 DFQATT and CDR2 SNEGSKA come from the germline V gene (reference sequence). The V gene lost 0 bases and the J gene lost 0 bases, with 3 bases spanning the gap. The CDR3 is CSARDDSYEQYF. CDR3 sequence (DNA): TGCAGTGCTAGAGACGACTCCTACGAGCAGTACTTC.

This clonotype has more than one count but fewer than ten. The chain combines TRBV7-9 with TRBJ2-7; D is perhaps TRBD1 (6 bases). The CDR3 is made up of 15 amino acids. Germline loops: CDR1 SEHNR, CDR2 FQNEAQ (reference sequence). V gave up 4 bases and J gave up 5 bases, with 18 bases separating them. The DNA for the CDR3 is TGTGCCAGCAGCTCCGTGACAGGCCAGGTAGACGAGCAGTACTTC. Amino acid sequence: CASSSVTGQVDEQYF.

This chain joins TRBV28 and TRBJ2-5; 11 nucleotides line up with TRBD2. Germline lookup yields CDR1 MDHEN and CDR2 SYDVKM. Trimming at V came to 3 bases and at J to 5 bases, leaving 5 bases not matched to a gene. This CDR3 is 15 amino acids long. The CDR3 loop is CASSFPLAGEETQYF. For the CDR3, the DNA is TGTGCCAGCAGTTTCCCACTAGCGGGAGAGGAGACCCAGTACTTC.